Listed below are T cell receptor beta chains from one sample, sequenced in a study of PD-1 blockade in classical Hodgkin lymphoma. The repertoire was sequenced with immunoSEQ multiplex PCR; TCRdb's copy has only in-frame clones and lacks some. The data contain fewer than 35,000 clones, around 84% of them seen just once; the ten biggest clones take up 0.65% to 0.95%. Sample: CD4+ T cells from blood, taken before the fourth cycle of nivolumab. The origin of the receptors is a human donor with classical Hodgkin lymphoma. The CDR3 runs from the conserved cysteine through the conserved F or W. A D gene is named only where the DNA matches it firmly. For some rows the clone size is stated as once, few or many, or as a class when expanded; others skip it.

d_gene	abundance	j_gene	v_gene	CDR3aa	CDR3nt
-	-	TRBJ1-3	TRBV30	CAWSVSWVSGNTIYF	TGTGCCTGGAGTGTATCTTGGGTCTCTGGAAACACCATATATTTT
-	-	TRBJ2-1	TRBV11-3	CASSLEFTGKGNEQFF	TGTGCCAGCAGCTTAGAGTTTACAGGGAAAGGCAATGAGCAGTTCTTC
TRBD2	-	TRBJ2-1	TRBV10-3	CAISLSGGEYNEQFF	TGTGCCATCAGTTTGAGCGGGGGTGAGTACAATGAGCAGTTCTTC
TRBD1	-	TRBJ1-1	TRBV5-5	CASSDPGPGQPNTEAFF	TGTGCCAGCAGCGACCCTGGCCCGGGACAGCCCAACACTGAAGCTTTCTTT
-	-	TRBJ1-2	TRBV5-1	CASSPGGDYGYTF	TGCGCCAGCAGCCCGGGGGGGGATTATGGCTACACCTTC
-	once	TRBJ1-4	TRBV30	CAWSRGPNEKLFF	TGTGCCTGGAGTAGGGGACCTAATGAAAAACTGTTTTTT
-	-	TRBJ2-5	TRBV7-8	CASNISPIRGQETQYF	TGTGCCAGCAACATTTCCCCAATTCGGGGTCAAGAGACCCAGTACTTC
-	-	TRBJ2-5	TRBV4-3	CASSQGVLETQYF	TGCGCCAGCAGCCAAGGTGTGTTGGAGACCCAGTACTTC
TRBD1	-	TRBJ2-1	TRBV5-6	CASSSDRGYNEQFF	TGTGCCAGCAGCTCTGACAGGGGCTACAATGAGCAGTTCTTC
TRBD2	-	TRBJ2-7	TRBV27	CASSWGGGGAYEQYF	TGTGCCAGCAGTTGGGGTGGCGGGGGGGCCTACGAGCAGTACTTC
TRBD2	-	TRBJ2-3	TRBV18	CASSPGLAYGTDTQYF	TGTGCCAGCTCCCCAGGACTAGCGTACGGCACAGATACGCAGTATTTT
TRBD2	-	TRBJ2-5	TRBV5-1	CASINSGTLGETQYF	TGCGCCAGCATCAATAGCGGGACCCTGGGGGAGACCCAGTACTTC
-	-	TRBJ2-5	TRBV9	CASSVDMGQETQYF	TGTGCCAGCAGCGTAGATATGGGCCAAGAGACCCAGTACTTC
-	-	TRBJ2-7	TRBV6-5	CASSYSISLAQYEQYF	TGTGCCAGCAGTTACTCGATCTCCTTAGCACAATACGAGCAGTACTTC
-	-	TRBJ1-1	TRBV5-6	CASSSPFRVVGTEAFF	TGTGCCAGCAGCAGCCCCTTTAGGGTTGTGGGCACTGAAGCTTTCTTT
-	-	TRBJ2-2	TRBV5-5	CASSPPVELFF	TGTGCCAGCAGCCCTCCGGTGGAGCTGTTTTTT
TRBD1	-	TRBJ1-2	TRBV11-2	CASSLLGTGAYGYTF	TGTGCCAGCAGCTTATTAGGGACAGGCGCCTATGGCTACACCTTC
-	-	TRBJ2-6	TRBV5-1	CASSLVFAGANVLTF	TGCGCCAGCAGCTTGGTTTTCGCTGGGGCCAACGTCCTGACTTTC
-	-	TRBJ1-1	TRBV15	CATSRELGTEAFF	TGTGCCACCAGCAGAGAATTAGGCACTGAAGCTTTCTTT
-	-	TRBJ1-1	TRBV18	CASSPSGICTEAFF	TGTGCCAGCTCACCCTCAGGGATTTGCACTGAAGCTTTCTTT
-	-	TRBJ1-3	TRBV6-5	CASSRRGNRNTIYF	TGTGCCAGCAGCCGACGGGGTAATCGAAACACCATATATTTT
-	-	TRBJ1-6	TRBV19	CASQRQDNSPLHF	TGTGCCAGCCAGCGACAGGATAATTCACCCCTCCACTTT
-	-	TRBJ1-2	TRBV5-8	CASSSTSTNYGYTF	TGTGCCAGCAGTTCAACAAGCACTAACTATGGCTACACCTTC
TRBD1	-	TRBJ2-5	TRBV11-2	CASSLGQGGLETQYF	TGTGCCAGCAGCTTAGGACAGGGTGGCCTAGAGACCCAGTACTTC
-	-	TRBJ1-3	TRBV5-5	CASSLAMGISSGNTIYF	TGTGCCAGCAGCTTGGCCATGGGGATAAGCTCTGGAAACACCATATATTTT